This TCR beta chain was obtained from a study of shared clonotypes between healthy human individuals. Clones were read by immunoSEQ multiplex PCR, and TCRdb kept only the in-frame ones, dropping some. The repertoire holds about 120,000 clones, about 70% seen once, with about 22% in the top ten. A remark on this clone: Its antigen is not identified.

Study outcomes and limitations: Sharing across a few donors was seen in 4% to 6.5% of naive CD4 clonotypes.

The clonotype was recovered from a woman aged 30 to 39 in good health. Material: memory CD8+ T cells sorted from blood. The subset: CD45RO+ cells pooled with CCR7-negative TemRA cells.

CDR3 in amino acids: CSVEEPRSANSNTGELFF. The CDR3 region has the DNA TGCAGCGTTGAAGAGCCCCGATCGGCGAATTCGAACACCGGGGAGCTGTTTTTT. The V call is TRBV29-1, the J call TRBJ2-2, with no clear D. The V gene's germline CDR1 is SQVTM and CDR2 ANQGSEA. Trimming took off 0 bases at V and 0 bases at J, with 17 bases between the two ends. The CDR3 runs to 18 residues.